The next 18 T cell receptor beta chains were all read from a single sample in a study of cytomegalovirus exposure and HLA in healthy donors (dated by TCRdb to between 2016 and 2019). Libraries came from the immunoSEQ multiplex PCR assay. For the multiplex PCR, a mixture combining 60 forward primers for TCR Vbeta segments and 13 reverse primers for TCR Jbeta segments was used. TCRdb mirrors the immuneACCESS table, restricted to in-frame sequences. Some clones are absent from its copies; in checked studies, under half trace to an unresolved V gene, and the reason for the others is unknown. The sample data list 150,000 to 200,000 clones, and over 75% of these were observed just once. The ten largest clonotypes hold about 1.8% of the sample. Input material: PBMCs. The receptors were gathered from a man aged 18 to 30 in good health and CMV-seronegative.

The chain joins TRBV27 to TRBJ1-2; D may be TRBD1 (5 bases). CDR1 is MNHEY and CDR2 is SMNVEV in the germline V gene (reference sequence). The CDR3 runs to 13 residues. The ends were cut back, 4 bases at V and 1 base at J, with 7 bases in the middle. The CDR3, as DNA: TGTGCCAGCAGTTCGACAGATAACTATGGCTACACCTTC. Encoded protein: CASSSTDNYGYTF.

This clone was counted between two and nine times. The V call is TRBV14, the J call TRBJ2-7, with D maybe TRBD1 (5 bases). Trimming removed 4 bases from V and 2 bases from J, with 9 bases in between. The CDR3 consists of 13 residues. CDR1 is SGHDN, CDR2 FVKESK, per germline. Written as DNA, the CDR3 is TGTGCCAGCAGCCGACAGCCTACCTACGAGCAGTACTTC. This codes for CASSRQPTYEQYF.

The V call is TRBV15, the J call TRBJ1-3; 7 bases map to TRBD1. Germline V lookup: CDR1 LNHNV, CDR2 YYDKDF (reference sequence). This CDR3 comprises 13 residues. The trim removed 9 bases at V and 2 bases at J, leaving 4 bases unmatched. The CDR3 DNA sequence: TGTGCCACTCGGGACAGCGCTGGAAACACCATATATTTT. Residues: CATRDSAGNTIYF.

The chain combines TRBV10-3 with TRBJ2-5; a possible D gene is TRBD1 (5 bases). The V and J ends lost 3 bases and 0 bases respectively, with 11 bases between them. In germline, CDR1 is ENHRY, CDR2 SYGVKD. The CDR3 consists of 15 residues. The CDR3 DNA sequence: TGTGCCATCAGTGAAAAACAGGACCACCAAGAGACCCAGTACTTC. It specifies CAISEKQDHQETQYF.

This clone has just a few counts. The chain has TRBV6-5 and TRBJ2-3; D not certain. The CDR3 runs to 13 residues. V was trimmed by 2 bases and J by 6 bases, leaving 9 bases between them. Germline V gene data show CDR1 as MNHEY and CDR2 as SVGAGI. Written as DNA, the CDR3 is TGTGCCAGCAGTTACACGAACGCGGATACGCAGTATTTT. Protein sequence: CASSYTNADTQYF.

CDR3 sequence (DNA): TGCGCCAGCAGCTTTGGGACTAGCGGGGAAGAGCAGTACTTC. Its translation is CASSFGTSGEEQYF. The chain uses TRBV5-1 and TRBJ2-7; 13 positions agree with TRBD2. Looked up from germline, CDR1 is SGHRS and CDR2 is YFSETQ. The CDR3 is 14 residues long. V lost 2 bases, J lost 7 bases, and 3 bases stayed unmatched.

The chain combines TRBV28 with TRBJ2-4, with TRBD2 matching 11 bases. Germline trimming cut 6 bases from V and 3 bases from J; bases unmatched to any gene: 7. The CDR3 length is 16 residues. Germline lookup yields CDR1 MDHEN and CDR2 SYDVKM. The CDR3 loop is CASSGTSGYLKNIQYF. Here the CDR3 DNA reads TGTGCCAGCAGCGGGACTAGCGGATACCTCAAAAACATTCAGTACTTC.

CDR3 sequence: CASSHLVPGDTLGAYTF. The CDR3 nucleotides are TGCGCCAGCAGCCATTTAGTGCCAGGGGACACGCTAGGAGCCTACACCTTC. The chain couples TRBV4-1 to TRBJ1-2; possible D gene TRBD1, 6 bases. The germline V gene has CDR1 MGHRA and CDR2 YSYEKL. V was clipped by 3 bases and J by 10 bases, with 27 bases between them. This CDR3 has 17 residues.

This clone is a singleton in its sample. V usage is TRBV4-1 and J usage is TRBJ1-5; D gene unclear. The V gene lost 0 bases and the J gene lost 5 bases, with 5 bases spanning the gap. Germline CDR1 and CDR2: MGHRA and YSYEKL. The CDR3 runs to 13 residues. The DNA for the CDR3 is TGCGCCAGCAGCCAAGAGAGAGATCAGCCCCAGCATTTT. This translates into CASSQERDQPQHF.

The gene calls are TRBV19 and TRBJ1-5, with 10 bases matching TRBD1. CDR3 length: 15 residues. With 7 bases clipped from V and 7 bases from J, the junction kept 10 bases outside the gene matches. The germline V gene has CDR1 LNHDA and CDR2 SQIVND (reference sequence). The CDR3 region has the DNA TGTGCCAGTACTATGGGACAGGGGCGCGGCCAGCCCCAGCATTTT. It specifies CASTMGQGRGQPQHF.

This clone appeared once. The chain is built from TRBV7-9 and TRBJ2-5; 7 bases are shared with TRBD1. V lost 4 bases, J lost 5 bases, and 7 bases stayed unmatched. Germline values: CDR1 SEHNR, CDR2 FQNEAQ (reference sequence). The CDR3 is 14 residues long. The CDR3 reads CASSYPTGRETQYF. The CDR3, as DNA: TGTGCCAGCAGCTACCCGACAGGGCGGGAGACCCAGTACTTC.

The chain has TRBV19 and TRBJ2-7; D gene ambiguous. The CDR3 is 16 residues long. The germline V gene encodes CDR1 LNHDA and CDR2 SQIVND (reference sequence). Trimming left V 3 bases short and J 5 bases short, with 20 bases between. The CDR3 bases are TGTGCCAGTAGTATCCTCACTACCCAACCTTCCCACGAGCAGTACTTC. Amino acids: CASSILTTQPSHEQYF.

The V gene is TRBV5-8, the J gene TRBJ1-1; TRBD1 might be the D (6 bases). V was clipped by 4 bases and J by 3 bases, with 28 bases between them. This CDR3 is built from 19 residues. The V gene's germline CDR1 is SGHTS and CDR2 YDEGEE. CDR3 amino acids: CASSLSGPQGRFLDTEAFF. The CDR3 coding sequence is TGTGCCAGCAGCCTTTCAGGCCCACAGGGACGTTTTTTGGACACTGAAGCTTTCTTT.

As regards this clone: One junction end does not reproduce the germline sequence, and a read error may be involved. This chain links TRBV7-9 with TRBJ1-2, with D possibly being TRBD1 (6 bases). Per germline, CDR1 SEHNR and CDR2 FQNEAQ (reference sequence). CDR3 length: 16 amino acids. The CDR3 region is CSSIPRDKSTTIGYTF. DNA for the CDR3: TGTTCCAGCATCCCCCGGGACAAAAGTACCACCATTGGCTACACCTTC.

The chain has TRBV7-9 and TRBJ2-1; tentative D call: TRBD1 (5 bases). The germline V gene has CDR1 SEHNR and CDR2 FQNEAQ (reference sequence). The CDR3 spans 14 residues. Trimming cost V 2 bases and J 11 bases, with 16 bases left between them. CDR3 sequence reads: CASSLSPRGEKQFF. CDR3 bases: TGTGCCAGCAGCTTAAGTCCTAGGGGTGAGAAGCAGTTCTTC.

This clone appeared once. This rearrangement joins TRBV5-4 to TRBJ2-1; TRBD1 matches at 10 bases. Germline V CDR1 and CDR2: SGHNT, YYREEE (reference sequence). V lost 6 bases to trimming and J lost 6 bases; unmatched junction nucleotides: 9. This CDR3 has 15 residues. The CDR3 loop is CASTVNRDRGNEQFF. In nucleotides, the CDR3 is TGTGCCAGCACAGTAAACCGGGACAGGGGCAATGAGCAGTTCTTC.

The count of this clone is one. The J gene is TRBJ2-7, the V gene TRBV16; tentatively, D is TRBD1 (5 bases). The ends were cut back, 0 bases at V and 0 bases at J, with 15 bases in the middle. Germline V CDR1 and CDR2: KGHSY, FQNENV. The CDR3 totals 17 residues. The CDR3 loop is CASSQSGRGTLSYEQYF. DNA for the CDR3: TGTGCCAGCAGCCAATCTGGAAGGGGCACCCTCTCCTACGAGCAGTACTTC.

The genes are TRBV19 and TRBJ1-1; D gene ambiguous. This CDR3 has 12 amino acids. Germline CDR1 is LNHDA and CDR2 is SQIVND (reference sequence). V lost 5 bases to trimming and J lost 6 bases, with 10 bases between them. The chain's CDR3 is CASSPGRSEAFF. The CDR3 DNA is TGTGCCAGTAGTCCTGGGCGATCTGAAGCTTTCTTT.